This is a list of T cell receptor beta chains from one sample in a study of long-term antiretroviral therapy in people with HIV. Sequencing was performed with immunoSEQ multiplex PCR; in TCRdb, only in-frame clones are kept and a portion is missing. The top ten hold around 7.4% of the sample, which has about 29,000 clones, about 95% seen once. The sequenced sample was unsorted PBMCs, obtained 5.3 years after starting antiretroviral therapy. These receptors came from a man younger than 45 with HIV. Both conserved end residues are part of each CDR3. D genes are given only for firm matches. Where a row states a size, it is once, few, many or the class of an expanded clone; other rows omit it.

TRBV10-3	14	.	TRBJ1-1	.	CAIRKAGENTEAFF	TGTGCCATTCGAAAGGCCGGAGAGAACACTGAAGCTTTCTTT
TRBV6-4	16	TRBD2	TRBJ2-1	.	CASSDRASGSTDEQFF	TGTGCCAGCAGTGACCGGGCTAGCGGGAGTACAGATGAGCAGTTCTTC
TRBV25-1	14	TRBD1	TRBJ1-3	.	CASSGQGAGNTIYF	TGTGCCAGCAGTGGACAGGGGGCGGGAAACACCATATATTTT
TRBV5-5	17	.	TRBJ2-1	.	CASSYQGVGLSYNEQFF	TGTGCCAGCAGTTATCAGGGTGTTGGACTATCCTACAATGAGCAGTTCTTC
TRBV5-1	13	.	TRBJ2-7	once	CAITGSRNYEQYF	TGCGCCATCACAGGGAGTAGGAACTACGAGCAGTACTTC
TRBV4-1	15	TRBD1	TRBJ1-5	.	CASSPYRGGNQPQHF	TGCGCCAGCAGCCCCTACAGGGGTGGGAATCAGCCCCAGCATTTT
TRBV30	13	.	TRBJ1-2	.	CAWSVDSSGGYTF	TGTGCCTGGAGTGTAGACAGTTCAGGTGGCTACACCTTC
TRBV7-8	15	TRBD2	TRBJ2-2	.	CASSKSGANTGELFF	TGTGCCAGCAGCAAGAGCGGGGCGAACACCGGGGAGCTGTTTTTT
TRBV5-1	17	TRBD2	TRBJ2-5	.	CASSRGVLAARQETQYF	TGCGCCAGCAGCCGGGGCGTTCTAGCGGCTCGTCAAGAGACCCAGTACTTC
TRBV30	12	.	TRBJ1-1	.	CAWSENWGEAFF	TGTGCCTGGAGCGAAAACTGGGGAGAAGCTTTCTTT
TRBV4-2	13	.	TRBJ2-2	.	CASSQDRGAELFF	TGTGCCAGCAGCCAAGATAGGGGCGCGGAGCTGTTTTTT
TRBV2	15	.	TRBJ1-5	.	CASSSGLRSGQPQHF	TGTGCCAGCAGTTCGGGCCTGCGTAGCGGTCAGCCCCAGCATTTT
TRBV9	14	.	TRBJ1-5	.	CASSSTSTYQPQHF	TGTGCCAGCAGCTCTACAAGCACCTATCAGCCCCAGCATTTT
TRBV19	14	.	TRBJ2-7	.	CASSIAPGSYEQYF	TGTGCCAGTAGTATAGCTCCGGGTTCCTACGAGCAGTACTTC
TRBV29-1	14	.	TRBJ1-4	once	CSVDPDGTNEKLFF	TGCAGCGTTGATCCTGACGGAACTAATGAAAAACTGTTTTTT
TRBV2	18	TRBD2	TRBJ2-3	.	CASSEEALTSGYTDTQYF	TGTGCCAGCAGTGAGGAAGCCCTGACTAGCGGATACACAGATACGCAGTATTTT
TRBV29-1	13	.	TRBJ1-2	.	CSVTVGANYGYTF	TGCAGCGTTACCGTTGGGGCTAACTATGGCTACACCTTC
TRBV6-6	13	.	TRBJ1-5	.	CASRSYRDQPQHF	TGTGCCAGCCGCTCTTATAGGGATCAGCCCCAGCATTTT
TRBV2	12	.	TRBJ1-1	.	CATVRDPLSAFF	TGTGCCACCGTCCGGGATCCCTTATCGGCTTTCTTT
TRBV4-1	13	.	TRBJ1-2	.	CASSLAGIYGYTF	TGCGCCAGCAGCCTGGCAGGGATCTATGGCTACACCTTC
TRBV19	14	.	TRBJ2-1	.	CASSIQGRFNEQFF	TGTGCCAGTAGTATTCAGGGACGGTTCAATGAGCAGTTCTTC
TRBV4-1	15	TRBD1	TRBJ1-1	.	CASSQLQGLGDEAFF	TGCGCCAGCAGCCAGCTACAGGGGCTGGGGGATGAAGCTTTCTTT
TRBV10-3	18	TRBD1	TRBJ2-4	.	CAISERTPGGLAKNIQYF	TGTGCCATCAGTGAACGTACTCCAGGGGGTCTAGCCAAAAACATTCAGTACTTC
TRBV27	17	TRBD1	TRBJ1-1	.	CASSPWGRGRLDTEAFF	TGTGCCAGCAGTCCCTGGGGCAGGGGGCGCTTGGACACTGAAGCTTTCTTT
TRBV11-2	12	.	TRBJ2-5	once	CASSWSTETQYF	TGTGCCAGCAGCTGGAGCACGGAGACCCAGTACTTC
TRBV19	15	.	TRBJ1-5	.	CASSPSLYSNQPQHF	TGTGCCAGTAGCCCCTCCCTCTATAGCAATCAGCCCCAGCATTTT
TRBV2	15	TRBD2	TRBJ2-3	.	CASSGLAGRTDTQYF	TGTGCCAGCAGTGGACTAGCGGGGAGGACAGATACGCAGTATTTT
TRBV7-2	15	TRBD1	TRBJ2-7	.	CASSSVGQGSYEQYF	TGTGCCAGCAGTTCAGTGGGACAGGGATCCTACGAGCAGTACTTC
TRBV29-1	13	.	TRBJ2-5	.	CSVDPRAGGTQYF	TGCAGCGTTGACCCCAGGGCAGGCGGGACCCAGTACTTC
TRBV5-1	16	TRBD2	TRBJ2-7	.	CASSWTSGVSSYEQYF	TGCGCCAGCAGCTGGACTAGCGGGGTGAGCTCCTACGAGCAGTACTTC
TRBV2	14	.	TRBJ1-1	once	CASSESTARTEAFF	TGTGCCAGCAGTGAATCGACCGCTCGCACTGAAGCTTTCTTT
TRBV28	13	.	TRBJ2-7	.	CASSDRTSYEQYF	TGTGCCAGCAGTGATAGAACCTCCTACGAGCAGTACTTC
TRBV5-1	17	TRBD2	TRBJ2-7	once	CASSFRPTSGATYEQYF	TGCGCCAGCAGCTTTCGCCCGACTAGCGGGGCCACCTACGAGCAGTACTTC
TRBV28	16	.	TRBJ2-2	.	CASSPSVGRGTGELFF	TGTGCCAGCAGTCCATCGGTAGGGCGAGGCACCGGGGAGCTGTTTTTT
TRBV7-2	16	.	TRBJ2-3	.	CASSLLTASSTDTQYF	TGTGCCAGCAGCTTATTAACAGCCTCTAGCACAGATACGCAGTATTTT